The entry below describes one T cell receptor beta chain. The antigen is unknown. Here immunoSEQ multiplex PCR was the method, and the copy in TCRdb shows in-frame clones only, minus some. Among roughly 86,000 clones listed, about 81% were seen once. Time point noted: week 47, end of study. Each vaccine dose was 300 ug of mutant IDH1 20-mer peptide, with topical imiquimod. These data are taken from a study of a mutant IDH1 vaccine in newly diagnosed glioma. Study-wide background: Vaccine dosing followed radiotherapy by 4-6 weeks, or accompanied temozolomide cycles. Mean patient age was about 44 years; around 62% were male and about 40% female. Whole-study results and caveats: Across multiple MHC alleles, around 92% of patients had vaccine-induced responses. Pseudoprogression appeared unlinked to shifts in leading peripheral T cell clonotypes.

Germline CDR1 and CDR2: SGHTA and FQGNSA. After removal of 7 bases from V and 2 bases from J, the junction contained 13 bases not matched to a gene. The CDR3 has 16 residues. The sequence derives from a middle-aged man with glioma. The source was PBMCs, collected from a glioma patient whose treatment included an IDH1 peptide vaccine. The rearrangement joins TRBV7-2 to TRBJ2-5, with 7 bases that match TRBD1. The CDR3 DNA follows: TGTGCCAGCACCCCAGCAGGACGACAGGGACAAGAGACCCAGTACTTC. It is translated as CASTPAGRQGQETQYF.